This T cell receptor beta chain is drawn from a study of circulating CD8 cells and anti-PD-1 response in melanoma. Study-wide findings and caveats: A small cohort with few responders supplied the baseline and M1 comparisons.

This clonotype ranks as medium-sized (0.01 to 0.1%). What it recognizes is unknown. Four subsets defined by PD-1 and/or TIGIT were sorted from live CD3+CD8+TCRalphabeta+ cells. Germline values: CDR1 SQVTM, CDR2 ANQGSEA. CDR3 size: 14 residues. V gave up 0 bases and J gave up 3 bases, with 10 bases separating them. The QIAseq Immune Repertoire TCR panel built the libraries from roughly 15 ng of total RNA. One entry per CDR3 protein results from TCRdb running MiXCR on the reads. The table lists more than 550 distinct CDR3 sequences, about 7.6% of them singletons. The sequence was obtained from a human donor with melanoma. The rearrangement joins TRBV29-1 to TRBJ2-3, with no clear D. This specimen was CD8+ T cells from PBMCs, taken at baseline or after one month of anti-PD-1 therapy (not recorded which). The CDR3 nucleotides are TGCAGCGTTGAAGAGGGCCGCATAACAGATACGCAGTATTTT. It specifies CSVEEGRITDTQYF.